Listed below are T cell receptor beta chains from one sample, sequenced in a study of blood T cell repertoires in COVID-19. Assay: immunoSEQ multiplex PCR; the TCRdb copy retains only in-frame clones and omits some. This sample carries 150,000 to 200,000 clones, around 89% of them seen once, and the ten largest clones take less than 5.5%. The sequenced material came from peripheral blood. The receptor source for this set is a human donor in a cohort sampled during active COVID-19. The CDR3 runs from the conserved cysteine through the conserved F or W. D genes are given only for firm matches. Size is stated for part of the rows, as once, few or many counts, or as a class when the clone is expanded.

clone size	D gene	V gene	J gene	CDR3 protein	CDR3 DNA
.	.	TRBV7-9	TRBJ1-6	CASSLGAKVDSPLHF	TGTGCCAGCAGCTTAGGGGCCAAAGTGGATTCACCCCTCCACTTT
.	.	TRBV21-1	TRBJ2-7	CASSKVGPPGSYEQYF	TGTGCCAGCAGCAAAGTGGGTCCCCCAGGCTCCTACGAGCAGTACTTC
.	TRBD1	TRBV5-1	TRBJ1-1	CASSLLDRTLNTEAFF	TGCGCCAGCAGCTTATTGGACAGGACCTTAAACACTGAAGCTTTCTTT
.	TRBD2	TRBV10-3	TRBJ2-3	CAISPFRLAGAGTDTQYF	TGTGCCATCAGCCCCTTCAGACTAGCGGGAGCGGGTACAGATACGCAGTATTTT
.	.	TRBV11-2	TRBJ2-2	CASSLGSGLGELFF	TGTGCCAGCAGCTTAGGCTCAGGGCTCGGGGAGCTGTTTTTT
.	.	TRBV5-1	TRBJ2-1	CASSLPSNEQFF	TGCGCCAGCAGCCTACCGTCAAATGAGCAGTTCTTC
.	TRBD1	TRBV6-5	TRBJ2-3	CASSRQGTDTQYF	TGTGCCAGCAGCCGACAGGGAACAGATACGCAGTATTTT
.	TRBD1	TRBV19	TRBJ2-7	CASSIGGQAPYEQYF	TGTGCCAGTAGTATCGGGGGACAGGCGCCTTACGAGCAGTACTTC
.	TRBD1	TRBV9	TRBJ1-1	CASSEGFGQGKAFF	TGTGCCAGCAGCGAGGGGTTCGGACAGGGTAAAGCTTTCTTT
.	TRBD1	TRBV3-1/TRBV3-2	TRBJ2-1	CASSGTGGINEQFF	TGTGCCAGCAGCGGGACAGGGGGTATCAATGAGCAGTTCTTC
.	.	TRBV5-1	TRBJ1-1	CASSLQTVSGNTEAFF	TGCGCCAGCAGCTTGCAGACCGTCTCGGGGAACACTGAAGCTTTCTTT
few	.	TRBV28	TRBJ1-1	CASSTGGSNTEAFF	TGTGCCAGCAGTACGGGAGGGTCGAACACTGAAGCTTTCTTT
.	.	TRBV30	TRBJ1-1	CAWSVARNTEAFF	TGTGCCTGGAGTGTAGCGAGGAACACTGAAGCTTTCTTT
.	.	TRBV6-4	TRBJ1-6	CASSDSGLLDSPLHF	TGTGCCAGCAGTGACTCGGGACTCCTGGATTCACCCCTCCACTTT
.	.	TRBV4-3	TRBJ1-2	CASSQEEGSYGYTF	TGCGCCAGCAGCCAAGAAGAGGGATCCTATGGCTACACCTTC
.	TRBD1	TRBV7-9	TRBJ1-4	CASSVGTGNNEKLFF	TGTGCCAGCAGCGTAGGGACAGGCAATAATGAAAAACTGTTTTTT
.	TRBD1	TRBV5-6	TRBJ2-2	CASSPPGQGRGELFF	TGTGCCAGCAGCCCGCCGGGACAGGGACGCGGGGAGCTGTTTTTT
.	TRBD1	TRBV7-9	TRBJ1-6	CASSLSQGADSPLHF	TGTGCCAGCAGCTTAAGTCAGGGGGCGGATTCACCCCTCCACTTT
.	.	TRBV2	TRBJ1-5	CASSERTVDQPQHF	TGTGCCAGCAGTGAACGGACAGTAGATCAGCCCCAGCATTTT
.	TRBD2	TRBV6-4	TRBJ2-3	CASSDAPGLAPDTQYF	TGTGCCAGCAGTGACGCCCCGGGACTAGCGCCAGATACGCAGTATTTT
.	TRBD2	TRBV29-1	TRBJ2-3	CSAQQAGGFTDTQYF	TGCAGCGCCCAACAGGCGGGAGGTTTCACAGATACGCAGTATTTT
.	TRBD2	TRBV19	TRBJ2-2	CASSISGAWGTGELFF	TGTGCCAGTAGTATTAGCGGGGCCTGGGGTACCGGGGAGCTGTTTTTT
.	.	TRBV20-1	TRBJ1-2	CSTPTGYGYTF	TGCAGTACCCCAACAGGGTACGGCTACACCTTC
.	.	TRBV4-2	TRBJ2-7	CASSQDHEDSAYEQYF	TGTGCCAGCAGCCAAGATCACGAGGACAGTGCCTACGAGCAGTACTTC
.	.	TRBV10-2	TRBJ2-1	CASSESAKHNEQFF	TGCGCCAGCAGTGAGAGTGCGAAACACAATGAGCAGTTCTTC
once	TRBD1	TRBV7-9	TRBJ1-4	CASSQDRGGEKLFF	TGTGCCAGCAGCCAAGACAGGGGTGGAGAAAAACTGTTTTTT
.	TRBD1	TRBV6-5	TRBJ2-3	CASSYRTGPTDTQYF	TGTGCCAGCAGTTACCGGACAGGCCCCACAGATACGCAGTATTTT
.	.	TRBV3-1/TRBV3-2	TRBJ1-2	CASSSGRGSGYTF	TGTGCCAGCAGCTCCGGGCGGGGGAGCGGCTACACCTTC
.	.	TRBV7-6	TRBJ2-2	CASSFRTDRNTGELFF	TGTGCCAGCAGCTTTCGGACAGACCGGAACACCGGGGAGCTGTTTTTT
.	TRBD1	TRBV6-6	TRBJ1-1	CASSPFFAADRGTTEAFF	TGTGCCAGCAGTCCCTTTTTTGCGGCGGACAGGGGGACCACTGAAGCTTTCTTT
.	.	TRBV5-1	TRBJ2-1	CASSLDGTRTNEQFF	TGCGCCAGCAGCTTGGATGGGACTCGGACCAATGAGCAGTTCTTC
.	TRBD1	TRBV4-1	TRBJ2-5	CASSNTGGGETQYF	TGCGCCAGCAGCAACACAGGGGGCGGGGAGACCCAGTACTTC
.	TRBD1	TRBV7-9	TRBJ1-1	CASSLDRDRATEAFF	TGTGCCAGCAGCTTAGATCGGGACAGGGCGACTGAAGCTTTCTTT
.	TRBD1	TRBV18	TRBJ2-7	CASSPKIPGQGSYEQYF	TGTGCCAGCTCCCCTAAAATCCCGGGACAGGGGTCCTACGAGCAGTACTTC
.	.	TRBV29-1	TRBJ2-5	CSVEDGDRQETQYF	TGCAGCGTTGAAGATGGTGACAGACAAGAGACCCAGTACTTC
.	TRBD1	TRBV6-2/TRBV6-3	TRBJ2-5	CASIPAGTGMETQYF	TGTGCCAGCATCCCAGCCGGGACAGGGATGGAGACCCAGTACTTC
.	TRBD1	TRBV19	TRBJ1-6	CASRDRDNSPLHF	TGTGCCAGTCGGGACAGGGATAATTCACCCCTCCACTTT
.	.	TRBV10-3	TRBJ2-7	CAISRSDSAYEQYF	TGTGCCATCAGTAGATCAGACAGCGCCTACGAGCAGTACTTC
.	.	TRBV7-2	TRBJ2-2	CASSLLRTRTGELFF	TGTGCCAGCAGCCTATTAAGGACACGGACCGGGGAGCTGTTTTTT
.	.	TRBV29-1	TRBJ1-4	CSVRGPGDEKLFF	TGCAGCGTACGAGGGCCAGGGGATGAAAAACTGTTTTTT
.	.	TRBV28	TRBJ2-3	CASSSQALAKGGDTQYF	TGTGCCAGCAGTTCCCAAGCCCTAGCGAAGGGGGGGGATACGCAGTATTTT
.	TRBD2	TRBV29-1	TRBJ2-1	CSVRASGTSNEQFF	TGCAGCGTTCGGGCTAGCGGAACCTCCAATGAGCAGTTCTTC
.	.	TRBV4-1	TRBJ1-6	CASSQNPQAQSPLHF	TGCGCCAGCAGCCAAAACCCACAGGCCCAATCACCCCTCCACTTT
.	TRBD1	TRBV19	TRBJ1-1	CASSIARLGRGRGGSTEAFF	TGTGCCAGTAGTATAGCAAGGTTGGGAAGGGGGCGCGGAGGGAGCACTGAAGCTTTCTTT
.	TRBD1	TRBV18	TRBJ2-7	CASSLGGTGAGEQYF	TGTGCCAGCTCACTGGGTGGGACAGGGGCCGGCGAGCAGTACTTC
.	.	TRBV5-6	TRBJ2-5	CASSWREGEGTQYF	TGTGCCAGCAGCTGGAGGGAGGGGGAAGGGACCCAGTACTTC